The sequence of this TCR beta chain was determined in a study of blood T cells in healthy people across ages. General study results and limits: Age advanced and TCR beta diversity per million T cells fell, roughly linearly. Diversity figures based on one million T cells were deemed too low.

The V gene's germline CDR1 is DFQATT and CDR2 SNEGSKA (reference sequence). The CDR3 extends over 15 amino acids. The ends were cut back, 6 bases at V and 1 base at J, with 16 bases in the middle. A J-beta primer mix and a sample-barcoded 5' primer were used in a second PCR of roughly 6 to 12 cycles. TCRdb independently ran MiXCR on the 5' RACE reads; one entry per CDR3 protein. The table shows 1.5 million to 1.8 million distinct CDR3 sequences, with approximately 43% occurring only once. In this sample, this clonotype turned up many times. Its antigen is not known. The sequenced sample consisted of blood. The sequence derives from a woman aged 18-30 years in good health. The chain recombines TRBV20-1 with TRBJ1-5; maybe TRBD1 (5 bases). CDR3 sequence reads: CSAGPTVGSNQPQHF. The CDR3 DNA is TGCAGTGCAGGACCGACAGTTGGCAGCAATCAGCCCCAGCATTTT.